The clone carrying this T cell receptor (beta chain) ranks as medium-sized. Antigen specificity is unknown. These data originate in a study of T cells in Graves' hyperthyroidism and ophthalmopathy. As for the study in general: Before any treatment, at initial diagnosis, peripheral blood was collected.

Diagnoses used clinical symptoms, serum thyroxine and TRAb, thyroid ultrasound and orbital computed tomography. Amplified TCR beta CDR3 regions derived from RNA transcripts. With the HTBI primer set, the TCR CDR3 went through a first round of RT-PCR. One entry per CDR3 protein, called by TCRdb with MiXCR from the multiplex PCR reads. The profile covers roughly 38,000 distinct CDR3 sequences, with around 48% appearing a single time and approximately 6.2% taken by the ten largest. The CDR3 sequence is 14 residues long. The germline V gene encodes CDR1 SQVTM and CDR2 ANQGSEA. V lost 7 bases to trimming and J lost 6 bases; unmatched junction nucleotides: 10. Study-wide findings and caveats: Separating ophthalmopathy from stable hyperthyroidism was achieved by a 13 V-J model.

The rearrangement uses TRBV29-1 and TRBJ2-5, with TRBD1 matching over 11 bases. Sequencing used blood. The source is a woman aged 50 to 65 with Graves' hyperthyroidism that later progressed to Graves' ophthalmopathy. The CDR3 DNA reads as TGCAGCGCAGTTTCGGGACAGGGGGGACAGACCCAGTACTTC. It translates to CSAVSGQGGQTQYF.